The rows below give T cell receptor beta chains drawn from one sample of a study of beta chain features in type 1 diabetes. Clones were sequenced by immunoSEQ multiplex PCR, and TCRdb holds only the in-frame ones, with some missing. The table lists approximately 46,000 clones, just under 45% of them singletons, with roughly 0.13% in the top ten. Sequenced: stem cell memory CD4+ T cells from blood. These receptors were obtained from a man under 40 with type 1 diabetes. Each CDR3 is given with its conserved first and last residue. The order of the fields is D gene, J gene, V gene, clone size, CDR3 DNA, CDR3 protein. The D gene is left open where the match is weak. Where a row states a size, it is once, few, many or the class of an expanded clone; other rows omit it.

D: TRBD1; J: TRBJ2-3; V: TRBV5-1; size: .; DNA: TGCGCCAGCAGCTTGGAACAGGGGAGCACAGATACGCAGTATTTT; CDR3: CASSLEQGSTDTQYF
D: TRBD2; J: TRBJ2-1; V: TRBV7-2; size: .; DNA: TGTGCCAGCAGCTTCATAGCGGGAGGCCAAATCGGGCAGTTCTTC; CDR3: CASSFIAGGQIGQFF
D: TRBD2; J: TRBJ2-3; V: TRBV7-6; size: .; DNA: TGTGCCAGCAGCCCGGGGGGGGCGCAGTATTTT; CDR3: CASSPGGAQYF
D: .; J: TRBJ1-1; V: TRBV29-1; size: few; DNA: TGCAGTACCTCTGGCGGTATGAACACTGAAGCTTTCTTT; CDR3: CSTSGGMNTEAFF
D: TRBD2; J: TRBJ2-7; V: TRBV4-2; size: .; DNA: TGTGCCAGCAGCCACAGCGGGGGCGGTTACGAGCAGTACTTC; CDR3: CASSHSGGGYEQYF
D: .; J: TRBJ1-2; V: TRBV11-2; size: .; DNA: TGTGCCAGCAGCCGGACAGTAAATGTCCTCCATGGCTACACCTTC; CDR3: CASSRTVNVLHGYTF
D: .; J: TRBJ2-7; V: TRBV18; size: .; DNA: TGTGCCAGCTCACGTTCGGGGTCCAACGAGCAGTACTTC; CDR3: CASSRSGSNEQYF
D: .; J: TRBJ2-1; V: TRBV29-1; size: few; DNA: TGCAGCGTTCGGGTTTACAATGAGCAGTTCTTC; CDR3: CSVRVYNEQFF
D: .; J: TRBJ1-3; V: TRBV18; size: .; DNA: TGTGCCAGCTCACCCTCCACTGGGCCTGGAAACACCATATATTTT; CDR3: CASSPSTGPGNTIYF
D: .; J: TRBJ2-5; V: TRBV7-8; size: few; DNA: TGTGCCAGCAGCTTAGGCTGGAGGGGAAGAGCGGAGACCCAGTACTTC; CDR3: CASSLGWRGRAETQYF
D: .; J: TRBJ2-7; V: TRBV28; size: few; DNA: TGTGCCAGCAGCCCGCTCGGACAAGAGAAGTACTTC; CDR3: CASSPLGQEKYF
D: .; J: TRBJ1-4; V: TRBV30; size: .; DNA: TGTGCCTGGAGTGTACAGGGCGCGGAAAAACTGTTTTTT; CDR3: CAWSVQGAEKLFF
D: .; J: TRBJ2-7; V: TRBV7-9; size: few; DNA: TGTGCCAGCAGCTCCCCTCAGGGGGGCGACGAGCAGTACTTC; CDR3: CASSSPQGGDEQYF